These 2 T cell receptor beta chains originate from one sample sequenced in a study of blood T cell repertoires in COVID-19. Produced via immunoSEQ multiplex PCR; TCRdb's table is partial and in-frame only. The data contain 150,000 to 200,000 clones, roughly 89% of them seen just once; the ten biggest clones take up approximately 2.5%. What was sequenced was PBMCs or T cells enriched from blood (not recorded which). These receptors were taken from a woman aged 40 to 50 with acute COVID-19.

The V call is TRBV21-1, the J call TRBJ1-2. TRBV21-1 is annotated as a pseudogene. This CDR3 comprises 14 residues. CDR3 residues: CANFRQGGHYGYTF. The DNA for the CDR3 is TGTGCCAACTTTCGGCAGGGAGGACACTATGGCTACACCTTC.

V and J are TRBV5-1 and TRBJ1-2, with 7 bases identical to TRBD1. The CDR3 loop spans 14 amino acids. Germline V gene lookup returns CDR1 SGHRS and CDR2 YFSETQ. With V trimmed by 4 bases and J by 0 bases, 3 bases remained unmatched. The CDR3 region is CASSRGQPNYGYTF. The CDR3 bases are TGCGCCAGCAGCAGGGGACAGCCTAACTATGGCTACACCTTC. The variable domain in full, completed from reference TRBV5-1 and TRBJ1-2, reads KAGVTQTPRYLIKTRGQQVTLSCSPISGHRSVSWYQQTPGQGLQFLFEYFSETQRNKGNFPGRFSGRQFSNSRSEMNVSTLELGDSALYLCASSRGQPNYGYTFGSGTRLTVV.